These T cell receptor beta chains were read from a single sample in a study of T cells after yellow fever vaccination. In TCRdb, the 5' RACE reads were re-called with MiXCR into one record per CDR3 protein. Of tens of thousands of distinct CDR3 sequences in the sample, approximately 7.7% were seen once. Sequenced here: CD8+ T cells sorted from PBMCs, sampled 5 days after the first yellow fever vaccination. The source is a man between 18 and 29 years old who received the YFV17D yellow fever vaccine. Both conserved end residues are part of each CDR3. Each record gives: D gene, V gene, J gene, clone size, CDR3 protein, CDR3 DNA. The D gene is left open where the match is weak. Only some rows state a clone size, as once, few, many or a class for expanded clones.

-	TRBV11-2	TRBJ1-2	few	CASSPIPGGGVYGYTF	TGTGCCAGCAGCCCAATACCGGGGGGGGGAGTGTATGGCTACACCTTC
-	TRBV5-6	TRBJ2-2	-	CASSGANTGELFF	TGTGCCTCCTCGGGGGCGAACACCGGGGAGCTGTTTTTT
TRBD1	TRBV6-2/TRBV6-3	TRBJ2-4	-	CASSLTRQGNIQYF	TGTGCCAGCAGTCTGACCCGACAGGGAAACATTCAGTACTTC
TRBD2	TRBV7-3	TRBJ2-1	-	CASSFSGLAGNEQFF	TGTGCCAGCAGCTTTTCTGGACTAGCGGGCAATGAGCAGTTCTTC
-	TRBV14	TRBJ1-1	many	CASSQGVEAFF	TGTGCCAGCAGCCAAGGTGTTGAAGCTTTCTTT
-	TRBV10-3	TRBJ1-6	many	CAIRVQEAADSPLHF	TGTGCCATCAGGGTCCAGGAGGCGGCTGATTCACCCCTCCACTTT
TRBD1	TRBV7-9	TRBJ2-7	-	CASSYPGGQGTYEQYF	TGTGCCAGCAGCTATCCGGGGGGACAGGGGACCTACGAGCAGTACTTC
-	TRBV4-2	TRBJ2-1	many	CASSLGPGDNEQFF	TGTGCCAGCAGCCTCGGGCCCGGGGACAATGAGCAGTTCTTC
-	TRBV5-1	TRBJ2-2	many	CASSLAGQEGTGELFF	TGCGCCAGCAGCTTGGCCGGACAAGAGGGAACCGGGGAGCTGTTTTTT
-	TRBV7-2	TRBJ2-2	few	CASSFLARGTTGELFF	TGTGCCAGCAGCTTTCTCGCAAGGGGCACCACCGGGGAGCTGTTTTTT
TRBD1	TRBV5-6	TRBJ2-7	-	CASSLALGTATLYEQYF	TGTGCCAGCAGCTTGGCCTTGGGGACAGCTACTCTCTACGAGCAGTACTTC
-	TRBV20-1	TRBJ2-7	many	CSASRGEYEQYF	TGCAGTGCAAGTAGGGGTGAATACGAGCAGTACTTC
-	TRBV6-4	TRBJ1-2	many	CASSPGSPEDGYTF	TGTGCCAGCAGTCCCGGGTCCCCGGAGGATGGCTACACCTTC
TRBD2	TRBV5-4	TRBJ2-5	-	CASSAGLAGVETQYF	TGTGCCAGCAGCGCCGGGCTAGCGGGGGTCGAGACCCAGTACTTC
TRBD1	TRBV9	TRBJ2-5	many	CASSDRGETQYF	TGTGCCAGCTCCGACAGGGGAGAGACCCAGTACTTC
-	TRBV5-4	TRBJ1-2	few	CASSLAGTSYGYTF	TGTGCCAGCAGCTTGGCCGGGACAAGCTATGGCTACACCTTC
-	TRBV7-6	TRBJ2-7	many	CASSLVGRVGSYEQYF	TGTGCCAGCAGCTTAGTGGGCAGGGTGGGATCCTACGAGCAGTACTTC
TRBD2	TRBV4-1	TRBJ2-5	few	CASSQVIFDSGNKETQYF	TGCGCCAGCAGCCAAGTAATTTTCGACAGCGGGAACAAAGAGACCCAGTACTTC
-	TRBV18	TRBJ2-7	-	CASSPETTGPYEQYF	TGTGCCAGCTCACCCGAGACAACGGGCCCCTACGAGCAGTACTTC
TRBD1	TRBV27	TRBJ2-2	-	CASRGTGYDGELFF	TGTGCCAGCAGGGGGACAGGGTACGACGGGGAGCTGTTTTTT
-	TRBV5-1	TRBJ2-4	few	CASSPGSGAKNIQYF	TGCGCCAGCAGCCCAGGATCCGGCGCCAAAAACATTCAGTACTTC
TRBD1	TRBV5-1	TRBJ1-1	few	CASSLGDRTMNTEAFF	TGCGCCAGCAGCTTAGGGGACAGGACCATGAACACTGAAGCTTTCTTT
TRBD2	TRBV7-9	TRBJ2-3	many	CASNRGYGTTTDTQYF	TGTGCCAGCAACCGTGGGTATGGGACTACCACAGATACGCAGTATTTT
-	TRBV7-9	TRBJ1-4	many	CASSRQATNEKLFF	TGTGCCAGCAGCCGACAGGCTACTAATGAAAAACTGTTTTTT
-	TRBV28	TRBJ1-5	-	CASSYPGNQPQHF	TGTGCCAGCAGTTACCCAGGCAATCAGCCCCAGCATTTT
TRBD1	TRBV11-2	TRBJ2-7	many	CASSPRTGASYEQYF	TGTGCCAGCAGCCCACGGACAGGGGCATCCTACGAGCAGTACTTC
-	TRBV4-1	TRBJ2-5	many	CASSQGKGILGTQYF	TGCGCCAGCAGCCAAGGCAAAGGGATCCTCGGGACCCAGTACTTC
TRBD1	TRBV25-1	TRBJ2-2	many	CASTRGLTGELFF	TGTGCCAGCACCAGGGGGCTGACCGGGGAGCTGTTTTTT
TRBD1	TRBV4-2	TRBJ1-4	many	CASSQWDRDKEKLFF	TGTGCCAGCAGCCAATGGGACAGGGACAAGGAAAAACTGTTTTTT
TRBD1	TRBV4-1	TRBJ1-2	few	CASSQTGGSYGYTF	TGCGCCAGCAGCCAGACAGGGGGTAGCTATGGCTACACCTTC
-	TRBV7-3	TRBJ2-6	-	CASSPGVTGANVLTF	TGTGCCAGCAGCCCGGGTGTGACTGGGGCCAACGTCCTGACTTTC
-	TRBV7-9	TRBJ1-2	many	CASSRGETAYGYTF	TGTGCCAGCAGCCGAGGCGAGACAGCATATGGCTACACCTTC
-	TRBV27	TRBJ1-1	few	CASSLTGPGVSEAFF	TGTGCCAGCAGTTTAACAGGGCCGGGCGTCTCTGAAGCTTTCTTT
-	TRBV14	TRBJ2-1	-	CASSRDAGRLDNEQFF	TGTGCCAGCAGCCGGGACGCGGGGCGCCTCGACAATGAGCAGTTCTTC
TRBD1	TRBV7-9	TRBJ2-5	many	CASSFLTGYQETQYF	TGTGCCAGCAGCTTCCTGACAGGGTACCAAGAGACCCAGTACTTC